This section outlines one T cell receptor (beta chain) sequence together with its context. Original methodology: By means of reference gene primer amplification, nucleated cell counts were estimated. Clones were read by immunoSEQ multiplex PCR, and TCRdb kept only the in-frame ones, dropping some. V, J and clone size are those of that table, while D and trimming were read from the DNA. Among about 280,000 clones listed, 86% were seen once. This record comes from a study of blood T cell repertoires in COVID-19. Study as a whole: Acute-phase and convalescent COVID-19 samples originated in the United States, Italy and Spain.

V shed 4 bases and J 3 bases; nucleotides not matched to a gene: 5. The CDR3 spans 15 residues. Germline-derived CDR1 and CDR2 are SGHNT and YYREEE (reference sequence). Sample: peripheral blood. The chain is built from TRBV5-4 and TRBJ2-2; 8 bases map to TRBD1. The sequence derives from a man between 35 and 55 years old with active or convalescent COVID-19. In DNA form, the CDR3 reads TGTGCCAGCAGCAGTGACAGGGGCTACACCGGGGAGCTGTTTTTT. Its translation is CASSSDRGYTGELFF.